What follows are 14 T cell receptor beta chains derived from one specimen sequenced in a study of type 1 regulatory T cells. MiXCR was run by TCRdb on the reads, yielding one entry per CDR3 protein. The table lists 6,000 or so distinct CDR3 sequences, about 30% of them singletons. These TCRs' antigens remain unknown. The sample comprised cultured T cells, either the whole culture or a sorted T cell fraction (not recorded which). The sample's subset: Tr1-enriched cell product generated in vitro against host alloantigens. These receptors were taken from a human donor in good health.

By frequency in the sample, this clonotype is medium-sized (0.01 to 0.1%). A junction boundary mismatches the germline segment, possibly from a read error. J is TRBJ1-1 and V is TRBV5-6; no reliable D call. The CDR3 totals 13 residues. Germline V gene sequence: CDR1 SGHDT, CDR2 YYEEEE. In DNA, the CDR3 is TGTGCCAGCACCTTGACGGGAAGCACTGAAGCTTTCTTT. This encodes CASTLTGSTEAFF.

This clonotype qualifies as medium-sized. The rearrangement uses TRBV7-2 and TRBJ2-5, with D hard to call. Trimming stripped 0 bases from V and 2 bases from J, with 4 bases between. The CDR3 sequence is 13 residues long. Germline V gene sequence: CDR1 SGHTA, CDR2 FQGNSA. The CDR3 bases are TGTGCCAGCAGCTTAGCCATACAAGAGACCCAGTACTTC. As protein: CASSLAIQETQYF.

Within the sample, this clonotype is medium-sized (0.01 to 0.1%). J is TRBJ2-7 and V is TRBV14, with D tentatively TRBD2 (6 bases). The CDR3 totals 17 residues. Germline V lookup: CDR1 SGHDN, CDR2 FVKESK. V lost 0 bases, J lost 0 bases, and 15 bases lay in between. Here the CDR3 reads CASSQDSYRENSYEQYF. CDR3 coding DNA: TGTGCCAGCAGCCAAGATTCGTATCGGGAGAACTCCTACGAGCAGTACTTC.

This clonotype was seen repeatedly, ten times or more. The DNA of the CDR3 is TGTGCCAGCGTGAGCACAGCCACTGAAGCTTTCTTT. Protein: CASVSTATEAFF. The rearrangement uses TRBV28 and TRBJ1-1, with D uncertain. The CDR3 extends over 12 amino acids. Trimming took 8 bases from V and 4 from J, leaving 11 bases between them. CDR1 MDHEN and CDR2 SYDVKM come from the germline V gene.

In its sample, this clonotype ranks as medium-sized. The chain employs TRBV29-1 and TRBJ2-5; D tentatively reads TRBD1 or TRBD2 (5 bases each). The V gene lost 7 bases and the J gene lost 5 bases, with 14 bases spanning the gap. The CDR3 length is 12 residues. Germline V gene data show CDR1 as SQVTM and CDR2 as ANQGSEA. The CDR3 spells CSGKGRMETQYF. DNA for the CDR3: TGCAGCGGGAAGGGACGGATGGAGACCCAGTACTTC.

By share, this clonotype ranks as medium-sized. The V gene is TRBV7-2, the J gene TRBJ1-6; D gene unclear. The CDR3 is 15 residues long. CDR1 is SGHTA, CDR2 FQGNSA, per germline. V was pared by 5 bases and J by 7 bases, with 15 bases between. The CDR3 coding sequence is TGTGCCAGCAGCCCAGCCGTGATGGGGAATTCACCCCTCCACTTT. This sequence encodes CASSPAVMGNSPLHF.

The V gene is TRBV6-1, the J gene TRBJ2-7; possibly TRBD1 for D (5 bases). CDR3 size: 13 residues. V was clipped by 1 base and J by 7 bases, with 11 bases between them. Germline-derived CDR1 and CDR2 are MNHNS and SASEGT. CDR3 bases: TGTGCCAGCAGTGAAGGACAGCTGAGGGAGCAGTACTTC. It specifies CASSEGQLREQYF.

By its share, this clonotype is medium-sized. The chain couples TRBV20-1 to TRBJ1-1; D remains unclear. Germline loops: CDR1 DFQATT, CDR2 SNEGSKA (reference sequence). CDR3 size: 15 residues. Trimming took 0 bases from V and 8 from J, leaving 19 bases between them. CDR3 in amino acids: CSARDNNGPREEAFF. DNA for the CDR3: TGCAGTGCTAGAGATAATAACGGACCGCGAGAAGAAGCTTTCTTT.

In its sample, this clonotype was seen many times. CDR3 protein: CAWSEGRNTGELFF. In DNA form, the CDR3 reads TGTGCCTGGAGTGAGGGACGAAACACCGGGGAGCTGTTTTTT. The rearrangement joins TRBV30 to TRBJ2-2; the D call may be TRBD1 or TRBD2 (5 bases each). V lost 1 base and J lost 2, with 8 bases in between. The CDR3 contains 14 residues. In germline, CDR1 is GTSNPN, CDR2 SVGIG (reference sequence).

This clonotype was counted many times. Here the CDR3 DNA reads TGTGCCAGCAGAAACCCGGTCTCAGATACGCAGTATTTT. Its protein is CASRNPVSDTQYF. The chain is built from TRBV11-2 and TRBJ2-3, with unresolved D. This CDR3 is 13 amino acids long. Germline V CDR1 and CDR2: SGHAT, FQNNGV. V lost 6 bases to trimming and J lost 4 bases, with 11 bases between them.

This clonotype is medium-sized. The chain recombines TRBV20-1 with TRBJ1-2, with unresolved D. V was trimmed by 5 bases and J by 6 bases, leaving 13 bases between them. Germline CDR1 DFQATT, CDR2 SNEGSKA (reference sequence). This CDR3 is built from 12 residues. CDR3 protein: CSAARPEHGYTF. The CDR3 DNA is TGCAGTGCTGCCCGGCCAGAACATGGCTACACCTTC.

This clonotype is medium-sized. V is TRBV5-6 and J is TRBJ2-3; D might be TRBD2 (6 bases). V was pared by 4 bases and J by 12 bases, with 27 bases between. This CDR3 is 16 amino acids long. Looked up from germline, CDR1 is SGHDT and CDR2 is YYEEEE. The CDR3 nucleotides read TGTGCCAGCAGCCGAGCAACGGGAGCGGGCCGACAATCACAGTATTTT. Amino acid sequence: CASSRATGAGRQSQYF.

This clonotype is termed medium-sized (0.01 to 0.1%). The rearrangement joins TRBV5-1 to TRBJ1-1; D ambiguous. This CDR3 contains 14 residues. In germline, CDR1 is SGHRS, CDR2 YFSETQ. The V and J ends lost 0 bases and 2 bases respectively, with 8 bases between them. CDR3 in amino acids: CASSLGQFNTEAFF. The CDR3 DNA is TGCGCCAGCAGCTTGGGGCAGTTTAACACTGAAGCTTTCTTT. The variable domain in full, completed from reference TRBV5-1 and TRBJ1-1, reads KAGVTQTPRYLIKTRGQQVTLSCSPISGHRSVSWYQQTPGQGLQFLFEYFSETQRNKGNFPGRFSGRQFSNSRSEMNVSTLELGDSALYLCASSLGQFNTEAFFGQGTRLTVV.

This chain connects TRBV7-9 to TRBJ1-2, with no clear D. CDR1 and CDR2 (germline): SEHNR, FQNEAQ (reference sequence). The CDR3 sequence is 14 residues long. The ends were cut back, 5 bases at V and 7 bases at J, with 17 bases in the middle. The CDR3 reads CASSGEGLGGGYTF. In nucleotides, the CDR3 is TGTGCCAGCAGCGGAGAAGGACTAGGTGGTGGCTACACCTTC. The full variable domain, with the rest looked up from reference TRBV7-9 and TRBJ1-2, is DTGVSQNPRHKITKRGQNVTFRCDPISEHNRLYWYRQTLGQGPEFLTYFQNEAQLEKSRLLSDRFSAERPKGSFSTLEIQRTEQGDSAMYLCASSGEGLGGGYTFGSGTRLTVV.